A single count supports the clone carrying this T cell receptor (beta chain). The CDR3 length is 14 residues. The V gene's germline CDR1 is MNHEY and CDR2 SVGAGI. V gave up 5 bases and J gave up 7 bases; unmatched junction bases: 6. The data belong to a study of blood T cell repertoires in COVID-19. About the study: COVID-19 samples collected from the United States, Italy and Spain covered acute and convalescent phases. PBMCs, B-cell-depleted T cells, or T cells were the source of the cDNA or gDNA that made up the material.

In the source study's methods: Reference gene primer amplification yielded estimated nucleated cell counts. Only in-frame clones appear in the TCRdb table, and some are missing; sequencing was by immunoSEQ multiplex PCR. That table furnishes V, J and clone size, whereas the DNA furnished D and trimming. The sample records about 260,000 clones, about 87% being singletons. This sequence was found in a woman in her forties who had recovered from COVID-19. The chain uses TRBV6-5 and TRBJ1-4; 8 bases fit TRBD1. Sample: peripheral blood. This CDR3 is CASSPNQGAEKLFF. DNA for the CDR3: TGTGCCAGCAGTCCCAATCAGGGGGCTGAAAAACTGTTTTTT.